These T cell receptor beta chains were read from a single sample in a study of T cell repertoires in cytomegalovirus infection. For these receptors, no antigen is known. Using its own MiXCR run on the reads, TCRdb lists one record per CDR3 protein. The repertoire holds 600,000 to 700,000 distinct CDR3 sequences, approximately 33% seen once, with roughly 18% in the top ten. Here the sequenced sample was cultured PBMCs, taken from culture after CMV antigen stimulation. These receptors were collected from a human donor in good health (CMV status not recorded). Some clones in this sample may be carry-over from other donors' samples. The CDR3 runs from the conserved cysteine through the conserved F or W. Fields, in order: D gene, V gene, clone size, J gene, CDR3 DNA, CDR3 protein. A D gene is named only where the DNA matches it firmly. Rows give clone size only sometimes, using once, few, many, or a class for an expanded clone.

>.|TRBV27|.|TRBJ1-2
TGTGCCAGCAGGGGGATCATAGGCTATGGCTACACCTTC
CASRGIIGYGYTF
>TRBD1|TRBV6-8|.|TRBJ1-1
TGTGCCAGCAGTGCCGCTGGGACAGGGAACACTGAAGCTTTCTTT
CASSAAGTGNTEAFF
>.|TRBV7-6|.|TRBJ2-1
TGTGCCAGCAGCCTTCATGAACCGGGATCCCTCTACAATGAGCAGTTCTTC
CASSLHEPGSLYNEQFF
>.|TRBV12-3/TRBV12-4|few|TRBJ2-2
TGTGCCAGCAGTTTGTATGGGGCCCGGGCCGGGGAGCTGTTTTTT
CASSLYGARAGELFF
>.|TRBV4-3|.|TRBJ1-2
TGCGCCAGCAGCCAAGTTCCCCTGACGACAGGCGGCTACACCTTC
CASSQVPLTTGGYTF
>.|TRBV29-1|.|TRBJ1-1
TGCAGCGCCTCCCCCCAAGGCGGGTCTCGGAACACTGAAGCTTTCTTT
CSASPQGGSRNTEAFF
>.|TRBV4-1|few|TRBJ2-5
TGCGCCAGCAGCCAAGATCGGATTGACCAAGAGACCCAGTACTTC
CASSQDRIDQETQYF
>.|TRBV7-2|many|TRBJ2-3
TGTGCCAGCAGCTTATACGTGGGTAGCACAGATACGCAGTATTTT
CASSLYVGSTDTQYF
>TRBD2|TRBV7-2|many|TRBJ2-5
TGTGCCAGCAGCTTCTTAGGACTAGCGTACACCCAAGAGACCCAGTACTTC
CASSFLGLAYTQETQYF
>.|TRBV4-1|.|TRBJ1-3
TGCGCCAGCAGCCAAGTCTTCCAGCCTGGAAACACCTTATATTTT
CASSQVFQPGNTLYF
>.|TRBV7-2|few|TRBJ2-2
TGTGCCAGCAGCTCGACGACGGGCGCGAACACCGGGGAGCTGTTTTTT
CASSSTTGANTGELFF
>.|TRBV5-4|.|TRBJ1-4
TGTGCCAGCAGCTTGTGGGGGGGAAAACTGTTTTTT
CASSLWGGKLFF
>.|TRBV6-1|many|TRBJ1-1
TGTGCCAGCAGTGGGATGGACAAGAACACTGAAGCTTTCTTT
CASSGMDKNTEAFF
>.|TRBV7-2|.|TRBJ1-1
TGTGCCAGCAGCTTACAGCACAACACTGAAGCTTTCTTT
CASSLQHNTEAFF
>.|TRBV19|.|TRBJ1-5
TGTGCCAGTACCCTCATACATAGCAATCAGCCCCAGCATTTT
CASTLIHSNQPQHF
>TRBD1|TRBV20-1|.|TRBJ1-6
TGCAGTGCTCTGACAGGGCAGGGTTCACCCCTCCACTTT
CSALTGQGSPLHF
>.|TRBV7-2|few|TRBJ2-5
TGTGCCAGCAGCTTACGTTCTGTTTGGGAGACCCAGTACTTC
CASSLRSVWETQYF
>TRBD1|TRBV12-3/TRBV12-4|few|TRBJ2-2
TGTGCCAGCAGTTTAGCGATTAGACAGGGGGTCCTACCGAACACCGGGGAGCTGTTTTTT
CASSLAIRQGVLPNTGELFF
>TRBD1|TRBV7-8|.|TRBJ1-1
TGTGCCAGCAGCTTTCTCGACAGGGCGGCGGTGGCTTTCTTT
CASSFLDRAAVAFF
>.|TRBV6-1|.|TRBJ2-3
TGTGCCAGCACCTATAAGACAGCCGCTGGTGGGTCAGATACGCAGTATTTT
CASTYKTAAGGSDTQYF
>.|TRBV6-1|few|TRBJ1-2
TGTGCCAGCAGTGACAGGGGAGGCGACTATGGCTACACCTTC
CASSDRGGDYGYTF
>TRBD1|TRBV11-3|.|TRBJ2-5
TGTGCCAGCAGCTTAGGCGTCGGCGACAGGGACCAAGAGACCCAGTACTTC
CASSLGVGDRDQETQYF
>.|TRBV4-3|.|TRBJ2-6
TGCGCCAGCAGCCAAGATGTTCCTTCGGCTGGGGCCAACGTCCTGACTTTC
CASSQDVPSAGANVLTF
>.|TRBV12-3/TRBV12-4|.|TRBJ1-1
TGTGCCAGCAGTTTCGGGCAGGGAGTTACTGAAGCTTTCTTT
CASSFGQGVTEAFF
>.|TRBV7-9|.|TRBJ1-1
TGTGCCAGCAGCCAACCCGACAGTCGGGCTGAAGCTTTCTTT
CASSQPDSRAEAFF
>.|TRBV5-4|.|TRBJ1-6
TGTGCCAGCAGCTTGGAAGGGACTCATAATTCACCCCTCCACTTT
CASSLEGTHNSPLHF
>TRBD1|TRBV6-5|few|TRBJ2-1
TGTGCCAGCAAACAGTGGGACAGGGGCCCCTTAGGTGAGCAGTTCTTC
CASKQWDRGPLGEQFF
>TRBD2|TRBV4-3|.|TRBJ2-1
TGCGCCAGCAGCCCTGAAGGCGGGAGAGATGAGCAGTTCTTC
CASSPEGGRDEQFF
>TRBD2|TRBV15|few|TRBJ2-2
TGTGCCACCAGCTTACTAGCGGGAACGAACACCGGGGAGCTGTTTTTT
CATSLLAGTNTGELFF
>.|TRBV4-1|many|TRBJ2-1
TGCGCCAGCAGACAACCAGCACCCTATGGGACCTACAATGAGCAGTTCTTC
CASRQPAPYGTYNEQFF
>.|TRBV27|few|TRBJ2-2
TGTGCCAGCAGTCCAGCGGGTCATAGATCCGGGGAGCTGTTTTTT
CASSPAGHRSGELFF
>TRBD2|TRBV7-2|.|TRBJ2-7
TGTGCCAGCAGCTTAGCGGGAGTTCGCGGGGGTTACTCCTACGAGCAGTACTTC
CASSLAGVRGGYSYEQYF
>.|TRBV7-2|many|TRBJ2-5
TGTGCCAGCAGCTCGATGGTTGGCAGGCCCCAAGAGACCCAGTACTTC
CASSSMVGRPQETQYF
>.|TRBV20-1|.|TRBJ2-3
TGCAGTGCCAAGTCCCCGACCGATACGCAGTATTTT
CSAKSPTDTQYF
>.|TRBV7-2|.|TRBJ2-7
TGTGCCAGCAGCCCCCCGGCCTCCTACGAGCAGTACTTC
CASSPPASYEQYF
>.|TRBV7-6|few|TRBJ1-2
TGTGCCAGCAGCCGAGGCGGGGGGGGCGTCTATGGCTACACCTTC
CASSRGGGGVYGYTF
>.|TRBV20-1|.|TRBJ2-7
TGCAGTGCTAGAGATCTAAGGGTCCCCTACGAGCAGTACTTC
CSARDLRVPYEQYF
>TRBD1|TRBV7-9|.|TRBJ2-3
TGTGCCAGCAGCCCCCCCGGGACAGCCACAGATACGCAGTATTTT
CASSPPGTATDTQYF
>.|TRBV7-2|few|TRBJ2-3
TGTGCCAGCAGCTTTGAAGTAGTTTTGGCAGATACGCAGTATTTT
CASSFEVVLADTQYF
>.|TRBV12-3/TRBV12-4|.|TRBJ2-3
TGTGCCAGCAGTTTGCAGGGAATGAGAACAGATACGCAGTATTTT
CASSLQGMRTDTQYF
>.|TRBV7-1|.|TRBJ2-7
TGTGCCAGCAGCTCATGGGCCGTTAACGACGAGCAGTACTTC
CASSSWAVNDEQYF
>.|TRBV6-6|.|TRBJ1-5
TGTGCCAGCAGCCAAATTTGGGTTCGGGGCAATCAGCCCCAGCATTTT
CASSQIWVRGNQPQHF
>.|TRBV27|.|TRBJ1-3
TGTGCCAGCAGTTTCGACAGGAGCTCTGGAAACACCATATATTTT
CASSFDRSSGNTIYF
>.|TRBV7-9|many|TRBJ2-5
TGTGCCAGCAGCTTCGCAAGGAGCCAAGAGACCCAGTACTTC
CASSFARSQETQYF
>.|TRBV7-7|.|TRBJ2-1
TGTGCCAGCAGCGCCGGAGCGAGCCCTACTTACAATGAGCAGTTCTTC
CASSAGASPTYNEQFF
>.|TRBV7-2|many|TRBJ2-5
TGTGCCAGCAGGGTGACTCACCCTTGGGAGACCCAGTACTTC
CASRVTHPWETQYF
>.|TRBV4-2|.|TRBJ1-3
TGTGCCAGCAGCCGGGGACTGGGGGACTCTGGAAACACCATATATTTT
CASSRGLGDSGNTIYF
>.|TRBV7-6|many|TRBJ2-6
TGTGCCAGCAGCTCAGCTCGGTACTCTGGGGCCAACGTCCTGACTTTC
CASSSARYSGANVLTF
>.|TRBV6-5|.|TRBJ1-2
TGTGCCAGCAGTTACGAAGGATCCGGCTACACCTTC
CASSYEGSGYTF
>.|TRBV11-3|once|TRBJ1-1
TGTGCCAGCAGCTTAGATGGCGGGGATGACACTGAAGCTTTCTTT
CASSLDGGDDTEAFF
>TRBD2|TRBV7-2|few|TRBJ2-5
TGTGCCAGCAGCTTGGCGGTAACTAGCGGGGGGGCCCCTTACTTC
CASSLAVTSGGAPYF
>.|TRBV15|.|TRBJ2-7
TGTGCCACCAGCAGAAACAGCCGAGAGGGGGCCTACGAGCAGTACTTC
CATSRNSREGAYEQYF
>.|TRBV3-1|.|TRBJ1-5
TGTGCCAGCAGCCAGAGCCAGGGGCAGGGGCCCCAGCATTTT
CASSQSQGQGPQHF
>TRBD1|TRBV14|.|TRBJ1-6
TGTGCCAGCAGCCAAGGGGACAGATATAATTCACCCCTCCACTTT
CASSQGDRYNSPLHF
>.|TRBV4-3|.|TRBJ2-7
TGCGCCAGCAGCCATGGGAGCTCCTACGAGCAGTACTTC
CASSHGSSYEQYF
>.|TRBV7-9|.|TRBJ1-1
TGTGCCAGCAGTCCCCTCGGGCAGGGGAGCACTGAAGCTTTCTTT
CASSPLGQGSTEAFF
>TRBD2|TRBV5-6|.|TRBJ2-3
TGTGCCAGCAGGTCGACTAGCGGGGAGACAGATACGCAGTATTTT
CASRSTSGETDTQYF
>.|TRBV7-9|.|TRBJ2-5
TGTGCCAGCAGCCGTTGGGCGGCTGGCCAGGCCCAGTACTTC
CASSRWAAGQAQYF
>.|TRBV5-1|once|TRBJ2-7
TGCGCCAGCGCCGGGGGGCCAGTCTCCTACGAGCAGTACTTC
CASAGGPVSYEQYF
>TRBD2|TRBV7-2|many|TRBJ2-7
TGTGCCAGCAGCTTAGTGGTGACTAGCGGGAGGGTCTCCTACGAGCAGTACTTC
CASSLVVTSGRVSYEQYF